Included here is one TCR beta chain sequence, with context. Its antigen is not identified. The data belong to a study of T cells in tuberculosis. Study-wide findings and caveats: Active tuberculosis cases were adults; controls were adolescents.

The repertoire was sequenced with immunoSEQ multiplex PCR; TCRdb's copy has only in-frame clones and lacks some. The sample lists roughly 40,000 clones; 95% were seen once. V gave up 6 bases and J gave up 0 bases; unmatched junction bases: 17. The CDR3 has 19 residues. The chain employs TRBV23-1 and TRBJ1-5; 7 bases are a match to TRBD1. TRBV23-1 is assigned to the ORF class and has an uncertain function. Input material: PBMCs. The clonotype originates from a donor between 5 and 29 years old with latent tuberculosis or without tuberculosis infection. The CDR3 region has the DNA TGCGCCAGCAGCGACGCCGGGACAGACGACTTTTATAGCAATCAGCCCCAGCATTTT. This sequence encodes CASSDAGTDDFYSNQPQHF.